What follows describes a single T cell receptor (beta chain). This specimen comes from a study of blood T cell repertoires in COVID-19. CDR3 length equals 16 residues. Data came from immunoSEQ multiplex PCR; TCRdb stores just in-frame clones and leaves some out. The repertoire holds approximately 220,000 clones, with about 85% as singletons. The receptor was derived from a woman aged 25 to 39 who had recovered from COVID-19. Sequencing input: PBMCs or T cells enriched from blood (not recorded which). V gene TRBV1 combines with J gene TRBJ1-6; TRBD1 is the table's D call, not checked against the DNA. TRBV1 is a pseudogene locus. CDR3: CTSSQGGTGYNSPLHF. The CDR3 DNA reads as TGCACCAGCAGCCAAGGGGGAACAGGCTATAATTCACCCCTCCACTTT.